This T cell receptor beta chain originates from a study of shared clonotypes between healthy human individuals. As for the study in general: For every donor, three CD4 naive, three CD4 memory, two CD8 naive and one CD8 memory plates were used.

Sequencing was performed with immunoSEQ multiplex PCR; in TCRdb, only in-frame clones are kept and a portion is missing. Among about 2.4 million clones listed, roughly nine tenths were seen once. The CDR3 sequence is 13 residues long. Trimming cost V 6 bases and J 1 base, with 12 bases left between them. Germline V gene sequence: CDR1 SQVTM, CDR2 ANQGSEA. This sequence joins TRBV29-1 and TRBJ1-1; TRBD1 might be the D (5 bases). This sequence originates from a man between 18 and 29 years old in good health. The sequencing input was naive CD4+ T cells sorted from blood. The subset was: CD45RA+ positively selected. In DNA form, the CDR3 reads TGCAGCGTCGCCGGGACTCAGAACACTGAAGCTTTCTTT. Translated, it gives CSVAGTQNTEAFF.